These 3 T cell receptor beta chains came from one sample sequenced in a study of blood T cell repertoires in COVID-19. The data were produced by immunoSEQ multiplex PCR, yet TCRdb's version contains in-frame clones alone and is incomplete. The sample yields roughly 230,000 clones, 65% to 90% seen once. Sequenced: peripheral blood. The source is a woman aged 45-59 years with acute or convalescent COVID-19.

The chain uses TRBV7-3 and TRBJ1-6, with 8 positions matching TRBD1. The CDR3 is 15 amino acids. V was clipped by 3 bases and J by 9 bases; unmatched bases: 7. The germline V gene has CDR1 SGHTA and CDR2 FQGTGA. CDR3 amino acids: CASSLAGQAFSPLHF. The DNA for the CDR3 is TGTGCCAGCAGCTTGGCGGGACAGGCGTTTTCACCCCTCCACTTT. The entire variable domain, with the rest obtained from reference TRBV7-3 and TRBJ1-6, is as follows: GAGVSQTPSNKVTEKGKYVELRCDPISGHTALYWYRQSLGQGPEFLIYFQGTGAADDSGLPNDRFFAVRPEGSVSTLKIQRTERGDSAVYLCASSLAGQAFSPLHFGNGTRLTVT.

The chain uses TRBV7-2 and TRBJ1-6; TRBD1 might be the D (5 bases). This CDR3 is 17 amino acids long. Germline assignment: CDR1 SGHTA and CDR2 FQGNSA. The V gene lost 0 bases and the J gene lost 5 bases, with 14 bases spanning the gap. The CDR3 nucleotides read TGTGCCAGCAGCTTAGCGCTCGGCCAGGGAAATAATTCACCCCTCCACTTT. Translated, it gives CASSLALGQGNNSPLHF.

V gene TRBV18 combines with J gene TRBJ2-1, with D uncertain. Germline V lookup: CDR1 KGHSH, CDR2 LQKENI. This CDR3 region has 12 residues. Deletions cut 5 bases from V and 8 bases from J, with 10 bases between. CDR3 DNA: TGTGCCAGCTCAGTTACCTCGGATGAGCAGTTCTTC. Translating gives CASSVTSDEQFF.